The T cell receptor beta chain under discussion was sequenced for a study of T cell repertoires in cytomegalovirus infection. Study-level background: Carrying CMV and the relevant HLA type showed in public TCR beta signatures.

Note on this clonotype: The antigen remains undetermined.

Study conclusions and caveats: CMV carriers having the relevant HLA were flagged by cumulative public TCR beta family frequency.

The CDR3 length is 11 residues. The V and J ends lost 1 base and 13 bases respectively, with 5 bases between them. Germline V gene sequence: CDR1 LGHNT, CDR2 FRNRAP. Each CDR3 protein gets one entry after TCRdb re-called the reads with MiXCR. The sample shows 400,000 or so distinct CDR3 sequences, over 15% of them seen only once. This chain connects TRBV12-5 to TRBJ1-6; D gene uncertain. Material: PBMCs. The sequence derives from a human donor in good health (CMV status not recorded). Some clones in this sample may be carry-over from other donors' samples. The CDR3 bases are TGTGCTAGTGGTTTGGGGATCCCCCTCCACTTT. Amino acids: CASGLGIPLHF.